A single T cell receptor beta chain is shown here with its context. Its antigen is unidentified. These data originate in a study of beta chain features in type 1 diabetes. Study information: Cells sorted and examined across all samples totaled roughly 100,000,000.

Study findings and constraints: Shorter TCRB CDR3s, moderately but significantly so, marked every one of the four CD4+ subsets in Type 1 diabetes patients. Across patients, naive, central memory and Treg TCRB repertoires exhibited apparently greater similarity than was observed across healthy donors.

The CDR3 contains 13 residues. The germline V gene encodes CDR1 GTSNPN and CDR2 SVGIG (reference sequence). V lost 2 bases to trimming and J lost 5 bases, with 13 bases between them. Purity above 95% was achieved in all sorted populations. Isolated RNA was reverse transcribed in full, so expressed TCRB transcripts were sequenced. This table comes from immunoSEQ multiplex PCR, and its TCRdb copy is limited to in-frame clones, with some not included. The sample comprises hundreds of thousands of clones, over 11% of which are singletons, and approximately 0.043% rests with the top ten. Sequencing used naive CD4+ T cells from blood. The V and J genes are TRBV30 and TRBJ2-7; D may be TRBD1 (5 bases). The receptor's source is a man younger than 35 with type 1 diabetes. CDR3 amino acids: CAWSRGTTDEQYF. The DNA for the CDR3 is TGTGCCTGGAGTAGGGGTACGACCGACGAGCAGTACTTC.